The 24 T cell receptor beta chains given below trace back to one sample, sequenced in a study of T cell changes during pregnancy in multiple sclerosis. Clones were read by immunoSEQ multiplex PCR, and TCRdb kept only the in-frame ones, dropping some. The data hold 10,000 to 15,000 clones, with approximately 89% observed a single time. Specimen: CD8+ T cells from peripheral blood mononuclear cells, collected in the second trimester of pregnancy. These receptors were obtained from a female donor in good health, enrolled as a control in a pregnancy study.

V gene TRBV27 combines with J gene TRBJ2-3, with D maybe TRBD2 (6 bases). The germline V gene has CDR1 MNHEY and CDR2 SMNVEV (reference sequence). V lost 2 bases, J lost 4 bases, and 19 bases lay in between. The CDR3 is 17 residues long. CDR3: CASSLRKTRERADTQYF. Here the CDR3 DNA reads TGTGCCAGCAGTTTACGGAAGACTAGAGAAAGGGCAGATACGCAGTATTTT.

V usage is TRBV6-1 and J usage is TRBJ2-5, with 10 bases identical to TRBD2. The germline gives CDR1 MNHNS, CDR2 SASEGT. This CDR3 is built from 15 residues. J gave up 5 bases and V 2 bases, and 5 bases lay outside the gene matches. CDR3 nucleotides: TGTGCCAGCAGTGAATCAGCGGGGGGGCGTGAGACCCAGTACTTC. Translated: CASSESAGGRETQYF.

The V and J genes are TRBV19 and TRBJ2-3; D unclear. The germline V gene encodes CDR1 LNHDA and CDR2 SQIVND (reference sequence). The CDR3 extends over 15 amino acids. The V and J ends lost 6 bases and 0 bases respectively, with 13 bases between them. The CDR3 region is CASRVFAASTDTQYF. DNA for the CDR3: TGTGCCAGTAGGGTCTTTGCGGCGAGCACAGATACGCAGTATTTT.

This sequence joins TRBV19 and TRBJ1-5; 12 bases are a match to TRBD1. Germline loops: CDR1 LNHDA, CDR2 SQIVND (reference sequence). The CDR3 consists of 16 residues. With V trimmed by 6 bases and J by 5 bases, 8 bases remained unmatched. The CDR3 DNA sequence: TGTGCCAGTAGATACGGGACAGGGGGCGTTGATCAGCCCCAGCATTTT. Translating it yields CASRYGTGGVDQPQHF.

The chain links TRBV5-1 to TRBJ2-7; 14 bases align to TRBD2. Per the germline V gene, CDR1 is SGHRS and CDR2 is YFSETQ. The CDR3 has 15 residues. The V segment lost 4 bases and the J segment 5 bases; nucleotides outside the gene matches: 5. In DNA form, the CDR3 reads TGCGCCAGCAGCGGGGGACTAGCGGGAGTCGACGAGCAGTACTTC. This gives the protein CASSGGLAGVDEQYF.

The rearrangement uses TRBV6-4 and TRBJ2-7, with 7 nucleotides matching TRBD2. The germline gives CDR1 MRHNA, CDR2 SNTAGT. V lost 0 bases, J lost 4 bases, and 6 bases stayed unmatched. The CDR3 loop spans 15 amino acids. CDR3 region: CASSDSWGGRYEQYF. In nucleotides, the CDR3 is TGTGCCAGCAGTGACTCATGGGGAGGGCGGTACGAGCAGTACTTC.

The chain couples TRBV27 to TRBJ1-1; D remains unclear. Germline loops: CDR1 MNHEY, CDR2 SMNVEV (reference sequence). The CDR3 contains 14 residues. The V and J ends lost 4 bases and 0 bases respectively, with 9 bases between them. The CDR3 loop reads CASSSIDLNTEAFF. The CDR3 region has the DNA TGTGCCAGCAGTTCAATAGATCTGAACACTGAAGCTTTCTTT.

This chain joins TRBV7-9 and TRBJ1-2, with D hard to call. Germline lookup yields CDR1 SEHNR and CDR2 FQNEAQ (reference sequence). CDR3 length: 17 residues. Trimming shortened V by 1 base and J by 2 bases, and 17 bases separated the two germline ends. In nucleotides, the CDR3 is TGTGCCAGCAGCTTAGTCTCCCCGGTGCAGGCGAACTATGGCTACACCTTC. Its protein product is CASSLVSPVQANYGYTF.

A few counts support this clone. The CDR3 DNA follows: TGTGCCAGCAGCGACTACCCTCAAGAGACCCAGTACTTC. It encodes CASSDYPQETQYF. V is TRBV7-2 and J is TRBJ2-5; tentative D call: TRBD2 (5 bases). The CDR3 runs 13 residues. The germline CDR1 and CDR2 sequences are SGHTA and FQGNSA. V lost 5 bases and J 2 bases, leaving 9 bases between the germline ends. The whole variable domain, remainder taken from reference TRBV7-2 and TRBJ2-5, is GAGVSQSPSNKVTEKGKDVELRCDPISGHTALYWYRQSLGQGLEFLIYFQGNSAPDKSGLPSDRFSAERTGGSVSTLTIQRTQQEDSAVYLCASSDYPQETQYFGPGTRLLVL.

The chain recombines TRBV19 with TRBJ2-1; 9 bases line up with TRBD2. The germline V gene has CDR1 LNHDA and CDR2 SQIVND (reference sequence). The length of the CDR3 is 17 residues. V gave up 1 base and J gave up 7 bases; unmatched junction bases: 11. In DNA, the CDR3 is TGTGCCAGTAGTATAGTTAGCGGGAGATATTCGAGGAATGAGCAGTTCTTC. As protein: CASSIVSGRYSRNEQFF.

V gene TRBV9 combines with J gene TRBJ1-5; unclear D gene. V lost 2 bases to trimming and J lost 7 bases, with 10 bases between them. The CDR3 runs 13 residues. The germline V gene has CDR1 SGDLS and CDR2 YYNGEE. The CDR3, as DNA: TGTGCCAGCAGCGTGCCGAGGGAACAGCCCCAGCATTTT. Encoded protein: CASSVPREQPQHF.

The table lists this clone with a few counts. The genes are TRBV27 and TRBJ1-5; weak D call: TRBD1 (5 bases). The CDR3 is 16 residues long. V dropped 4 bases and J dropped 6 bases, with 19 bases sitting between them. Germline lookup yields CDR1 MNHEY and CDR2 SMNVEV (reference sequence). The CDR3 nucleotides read TGTGCCAGCAGTTCCAGCCTTGGGGCCTTTAGTCAGCCCCAGCATTTT. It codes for CASSSSLGAFSQPQHF.

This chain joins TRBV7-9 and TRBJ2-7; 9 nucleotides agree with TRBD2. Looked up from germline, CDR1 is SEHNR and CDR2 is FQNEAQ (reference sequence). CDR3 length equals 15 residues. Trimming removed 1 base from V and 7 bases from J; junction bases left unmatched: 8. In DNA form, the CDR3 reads TGTGCCAGCAGCTTAGTTCTTGGGACTAGCAGAGAGCAGTACTTC. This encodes CASSLVLGTSREQYF.

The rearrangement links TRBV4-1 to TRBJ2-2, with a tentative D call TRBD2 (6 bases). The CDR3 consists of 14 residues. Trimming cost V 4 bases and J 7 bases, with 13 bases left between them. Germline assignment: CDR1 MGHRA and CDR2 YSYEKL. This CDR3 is CASSLTTSNGELFF. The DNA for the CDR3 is TGCGCCAGCAGCCTCACTACTAGCAACGGGGAGCTGTTTTTT.

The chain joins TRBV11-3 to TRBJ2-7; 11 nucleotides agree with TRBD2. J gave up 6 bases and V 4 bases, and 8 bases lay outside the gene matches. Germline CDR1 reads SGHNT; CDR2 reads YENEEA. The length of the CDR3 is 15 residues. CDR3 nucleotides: TGTGCCAGCAGCTCCTATAGCGGGAGGGGTTTCGAGCAGTACTTC. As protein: CASSSYSGRGFEQYF.

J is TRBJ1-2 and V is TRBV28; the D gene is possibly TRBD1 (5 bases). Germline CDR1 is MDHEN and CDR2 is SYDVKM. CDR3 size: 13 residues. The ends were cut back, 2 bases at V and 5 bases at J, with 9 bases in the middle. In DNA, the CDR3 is TGTGCCAGCAGTTTAAGGGGCCTGTATGGCTACACCTTC. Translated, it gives CASSLRGLYGYTF.

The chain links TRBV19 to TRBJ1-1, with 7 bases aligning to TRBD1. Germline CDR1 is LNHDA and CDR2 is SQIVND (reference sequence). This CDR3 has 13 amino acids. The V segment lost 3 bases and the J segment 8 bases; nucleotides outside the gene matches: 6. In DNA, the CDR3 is TGTGCCAGTAGTATTCTATCAGGGGGAGAAGCTTTCTTT. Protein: CASSILSGGEAFF.

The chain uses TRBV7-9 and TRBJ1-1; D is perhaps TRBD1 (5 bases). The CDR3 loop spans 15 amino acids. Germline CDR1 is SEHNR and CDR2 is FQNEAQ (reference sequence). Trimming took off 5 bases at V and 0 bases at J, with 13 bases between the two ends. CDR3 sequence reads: CASSVGLSMNTEAFF. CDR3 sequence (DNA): TGTGCCAGCAGCGTGGGGCTTTCCATGAACACTGAAGCTTTCTTT.

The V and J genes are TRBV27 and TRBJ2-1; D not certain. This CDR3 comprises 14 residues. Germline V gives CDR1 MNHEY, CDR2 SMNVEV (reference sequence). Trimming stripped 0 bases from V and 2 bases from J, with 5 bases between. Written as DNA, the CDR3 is TGTGCCAGCAGTTTATCGGGCCCCTACAATGAGCAGTTCTTC. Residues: CASSLSGPYNEQFF.

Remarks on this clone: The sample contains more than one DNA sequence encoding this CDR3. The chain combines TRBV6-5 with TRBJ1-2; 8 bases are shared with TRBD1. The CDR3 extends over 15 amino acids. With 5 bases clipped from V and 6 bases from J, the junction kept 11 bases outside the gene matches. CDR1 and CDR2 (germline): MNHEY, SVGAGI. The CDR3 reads CASSTRTGRVDGYTF. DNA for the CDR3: TGTGCCAGCAGTACCCGGACAGGGAGAGTAGATGGCTACACCTTC.

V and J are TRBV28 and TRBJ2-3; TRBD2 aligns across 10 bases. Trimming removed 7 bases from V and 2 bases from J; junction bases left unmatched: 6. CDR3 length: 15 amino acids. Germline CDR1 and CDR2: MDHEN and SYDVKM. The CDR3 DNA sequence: TGTGCCAGCACCCAACTAGCGGGGTTCACAGATACGCAGTATTTT. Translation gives CASTQLAGFTDTQYF.

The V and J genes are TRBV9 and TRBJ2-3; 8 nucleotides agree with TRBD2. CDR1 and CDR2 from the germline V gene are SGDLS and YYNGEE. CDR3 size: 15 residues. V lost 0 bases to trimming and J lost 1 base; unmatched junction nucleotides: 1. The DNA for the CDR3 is TGTGCCAGCAGCGTAGAGGGACTAGGCACAGATACGCAGTATTTT. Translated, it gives CASSVEGLGTDTQYF.

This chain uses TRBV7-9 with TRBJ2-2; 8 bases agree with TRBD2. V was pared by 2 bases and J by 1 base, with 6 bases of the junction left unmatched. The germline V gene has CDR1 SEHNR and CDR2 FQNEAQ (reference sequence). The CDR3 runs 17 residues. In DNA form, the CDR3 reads TGTGCCAGCAGCTTAAAACGGCGGGAGGAGAACACCGGGGAGCTGTTTTTT. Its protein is CASSLKRREENTGELFF.

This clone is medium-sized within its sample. The CDR3, as DNA: TGTGCCAGCAGTTCCCGGGCAGGGACACCCACTGAAGCTTTCTTT. It encodes CASSSRAGTPTEAFF. This chain links TRBV6-1 with TRBJ1-1; a possible D gene is TRBD1 (6 bases). V shed 5 bases and J shed 4 bases, with 17 bases lying between them. The CDR3 is 15 amino acids. The germline gives CDR1 MNHNS, CDR2 SASEGT.